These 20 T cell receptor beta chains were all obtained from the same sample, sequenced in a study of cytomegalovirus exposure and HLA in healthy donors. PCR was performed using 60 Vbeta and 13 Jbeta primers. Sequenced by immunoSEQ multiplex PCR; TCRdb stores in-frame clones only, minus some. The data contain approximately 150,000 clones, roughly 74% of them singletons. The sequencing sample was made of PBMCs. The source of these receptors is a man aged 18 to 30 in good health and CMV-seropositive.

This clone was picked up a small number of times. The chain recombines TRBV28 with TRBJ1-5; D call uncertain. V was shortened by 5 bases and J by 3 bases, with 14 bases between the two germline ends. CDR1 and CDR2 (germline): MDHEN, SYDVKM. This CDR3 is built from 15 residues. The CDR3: CASSPPEALNQPQHF. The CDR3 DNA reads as TGTGCCAGCAGTCCCCCGGAGGCTCTCAATCAGCCCCAGCATTTT.

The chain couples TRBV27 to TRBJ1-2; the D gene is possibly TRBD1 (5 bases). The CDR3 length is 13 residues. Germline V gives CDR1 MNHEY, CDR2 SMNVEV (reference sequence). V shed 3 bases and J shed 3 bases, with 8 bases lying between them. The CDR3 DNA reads TGTGCCAGCAGTTTTCGGGGGTACTATGGCTACACCTTC. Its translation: CASSFRGYYGYTF.

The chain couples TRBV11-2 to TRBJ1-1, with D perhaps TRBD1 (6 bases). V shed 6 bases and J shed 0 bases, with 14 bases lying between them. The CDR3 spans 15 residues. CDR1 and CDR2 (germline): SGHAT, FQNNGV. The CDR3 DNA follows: TGTGCCAGCAGACCAACCCAGGGGCTGAACACTGAAGCTTTCTTT. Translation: CASRPTQGLNTEAFF.

This CDR3 reads CAWSVFRTSIFQFF. CDR3 DNA sequence: TGTGCCTGGAGTGTCTTTAGGACTAGCATTTTTCAGTTCTTC. The V call is TRBV30, the J call TRBJ2-1, with 8 bases matching TRBD2. The CDR3 covers 14 residues. Germline-derived CDR1 and CDR2 are GTSNPN and SVGIG (reference sequence). Trimming at V came to 0 bases and at J to 13 bases, leaving 11 bases not matched to a gene.

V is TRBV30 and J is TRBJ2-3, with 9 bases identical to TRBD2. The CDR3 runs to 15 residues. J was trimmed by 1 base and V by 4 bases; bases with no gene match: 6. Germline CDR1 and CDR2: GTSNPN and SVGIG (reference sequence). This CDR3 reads CAWTGAGGRTDTQYF. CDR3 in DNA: TGTGCCTGGACTGGAGCGGGAGGACGCACAGATACGCAGTATTTT.

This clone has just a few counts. The CDR3 sequence: CASSSHRGREKLFF. In nucleotides, the CDR3 is TGTGCCAGCAGTTCTCACAGGGGGCGGGAAAAACTGTTTTTT. The chain is built from TRBV6-5 and TRBJ1-4; the match to TRBD1 covers 9 bases. Germline lookup yields CDR1 MNHEY and CDR2 SVGAGI. The CDR3 extends over 14 amino acids. V was pared by 4 bases and J by 8 bases, with 5 bases of the junction left unmatched.

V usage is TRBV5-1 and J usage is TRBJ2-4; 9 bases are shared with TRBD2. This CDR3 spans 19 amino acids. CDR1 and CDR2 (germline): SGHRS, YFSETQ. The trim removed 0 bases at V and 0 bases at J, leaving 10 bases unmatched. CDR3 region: CASSLVASGNILAKNIQYF. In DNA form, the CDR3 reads TGCGCCAGCAGCTTGGTGGCTAGCGGGAACATATTAGCCAAAAACATTCAGTACTTC.

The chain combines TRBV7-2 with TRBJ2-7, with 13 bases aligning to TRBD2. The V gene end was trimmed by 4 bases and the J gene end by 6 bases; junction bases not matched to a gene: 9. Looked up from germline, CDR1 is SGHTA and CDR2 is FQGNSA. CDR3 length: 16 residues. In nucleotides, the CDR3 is TGTGCCAGCAGCTCGTACCCGGGACTAGCGGGAAGCGAGCAGTACTTC. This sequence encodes CASSSYPGLAGSEQYF. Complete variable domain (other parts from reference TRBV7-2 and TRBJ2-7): GAGVSQSPSNKVTEKGKDVELRCDPISGHTALYWYRQSLGQGLEFLIYFQGNSAPDKSGLPSDRFSAERTGGSVSTLTIQRTQQEDSAVYLCASSSYPGLAGSEQYFGPGTRLTVT.

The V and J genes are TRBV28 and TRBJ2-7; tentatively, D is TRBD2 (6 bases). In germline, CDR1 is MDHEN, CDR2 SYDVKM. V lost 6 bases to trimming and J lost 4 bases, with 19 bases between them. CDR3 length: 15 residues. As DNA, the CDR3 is TGTGCCAGCAGCATACAAGGGTTAGGGAGGTACGAGCAGTACTTC. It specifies CASSIQGLGRYEQYF.

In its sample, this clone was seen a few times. CDR3 protein: CASSPWPTGQETQYF. DNA for the CDR3: TGTGCCAGCTCACCATGGCCGACAGGACAAGAGACCCAGTACTTC. This chain joins TRBV18 and TRBJ2-5; a weak D match, TRBD1 (6 bases). V was trimmed by 2 bases and J by 2 bases, leaving 12 bases between them. This CDR3 comprises 15 residues. Germline V gene sequence: CDR1 KGHSH, CDR2 LQKENI. Filled out from reference TRBV18 and TRBJ2-5, the complete variable domain reads NAGVMQNPRHLVRRRGQEARLRCSPMKGHSHVYWYRQLPEEGLKFMVYLQKENIIDESGMPKERFSAEFPKEGPSILRIQQVVRGDSAAYFCASSPWPTGQETQYFGPGTRLLVL.

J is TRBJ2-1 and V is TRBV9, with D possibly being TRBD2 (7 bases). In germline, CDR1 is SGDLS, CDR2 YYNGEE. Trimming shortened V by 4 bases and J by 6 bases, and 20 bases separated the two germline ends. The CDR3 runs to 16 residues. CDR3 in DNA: TGTGCCAGCAGCCCAATGGGGGGCGGGAGCAGCAATGAGCAGTTCTTC. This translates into CASSPMGGGSSNEQFF.

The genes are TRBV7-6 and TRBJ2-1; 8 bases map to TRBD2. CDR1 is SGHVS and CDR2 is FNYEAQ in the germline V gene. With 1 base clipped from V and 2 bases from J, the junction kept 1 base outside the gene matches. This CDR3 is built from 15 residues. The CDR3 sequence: CASSLELAAYNEQFF. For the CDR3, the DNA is TGTGCCAGCAGCTTAGAACTAGCGGCCTACAATGAGCAGTTCTTC.

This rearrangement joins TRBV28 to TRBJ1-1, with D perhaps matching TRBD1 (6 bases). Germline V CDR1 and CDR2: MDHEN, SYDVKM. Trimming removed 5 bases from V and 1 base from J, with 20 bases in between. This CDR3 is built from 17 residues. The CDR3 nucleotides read TGTGCCAGCAGTCCTAATCACCTCGGACAGACGAACACTGAAGCTTTCTTT. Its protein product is CASSPNHLGQTNTEAFF.

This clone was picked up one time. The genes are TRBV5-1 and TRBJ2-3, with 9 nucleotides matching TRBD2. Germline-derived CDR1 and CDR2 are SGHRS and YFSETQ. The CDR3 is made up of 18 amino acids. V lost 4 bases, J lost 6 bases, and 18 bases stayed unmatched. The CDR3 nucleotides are TGCGCCAGCAGCCCCCTGCGGGAGGGCCGCGGAAGGAAGGATACGCAGTATTTT. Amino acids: CASSPLREGRGRKDTQYF.

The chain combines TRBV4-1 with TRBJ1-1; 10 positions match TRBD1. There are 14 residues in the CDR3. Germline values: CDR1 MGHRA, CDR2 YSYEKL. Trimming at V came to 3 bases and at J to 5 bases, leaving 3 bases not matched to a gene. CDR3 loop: CASSHGTGVTEAFF. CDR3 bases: TGCGCCAGCAGCCATGGGACAGGGGTAACTGAAGCTTTCTTT.

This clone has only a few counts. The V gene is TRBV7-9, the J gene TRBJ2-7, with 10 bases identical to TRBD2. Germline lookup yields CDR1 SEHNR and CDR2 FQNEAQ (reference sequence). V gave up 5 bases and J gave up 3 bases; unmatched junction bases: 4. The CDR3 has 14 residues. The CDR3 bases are TGTGCCAGCAGCATTCAGCGGGAGGGCTACGAGCAGTACTTC. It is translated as CASSIQREGYEQYF.

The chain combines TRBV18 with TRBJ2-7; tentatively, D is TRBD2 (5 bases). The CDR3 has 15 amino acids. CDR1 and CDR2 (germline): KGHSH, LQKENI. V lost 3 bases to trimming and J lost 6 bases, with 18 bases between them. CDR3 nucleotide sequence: TGTGCCAGCTCACCCCTATCTGCGAGGGATAGCGAGCAGTACTTC. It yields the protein CASSPLSARDSEQYF.

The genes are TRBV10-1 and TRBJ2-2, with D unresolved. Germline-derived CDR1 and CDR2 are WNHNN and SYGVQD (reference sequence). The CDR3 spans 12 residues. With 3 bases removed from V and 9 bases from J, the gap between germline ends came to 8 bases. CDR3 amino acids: CASSDFRRELFF. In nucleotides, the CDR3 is TGCGCCAGCAGTGATTTTAGAAGGGAGCTGTTTTTT.

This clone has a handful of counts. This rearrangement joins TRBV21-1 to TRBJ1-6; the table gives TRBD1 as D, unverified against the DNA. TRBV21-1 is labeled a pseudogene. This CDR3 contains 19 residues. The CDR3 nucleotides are TGTGCCAGCAGCAAAGCGCGAAAGGGGACGACAGGTAAGGGTTCACCCCTCCACTTT. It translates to CASSKARKGTTGKGSPLHF.

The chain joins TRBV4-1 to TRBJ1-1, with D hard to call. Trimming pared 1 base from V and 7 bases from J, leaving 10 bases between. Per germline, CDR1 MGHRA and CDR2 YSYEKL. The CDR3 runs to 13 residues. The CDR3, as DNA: TGCGCCAGCAGCCAAGGTGAAGGGAGTGAAGCTTTCTTT. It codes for CASSQGEGSEAFF.